The present T cell receptor (beta chain) was sequenced within a study of post-analysis software for immune sequencing data. Points from the study as a whole: Compared with controls, patients had more of five or six TRBV segments, including TRBV5-6, TRBV5-1 and TRBV20-1.

As concerns this clonotype: Its antigen is unidentified.

Incorporated into the TCR beta cDNA libraries were unique molecular identifiers, which served to reduce PCR and sequencing biases. T cells numbering about 0.9 to 11 million yielded roughly 500,000 cDNA molecules. TCRdb passed the PCR reads through MiXCR, listing each CDR3 protein once. The table shows about 200,000 distinct CDR3 sequences, with around 29% occurring only once. The J segment lost 1 base and the V segment lost 2 bases, leaving 7 bases of the junction unmatched. CDR3 size: 16 residues. The germline V gene encodes CDR1 SGDLS and CDR2 YYNGEE. This sequence originates from a girl aged 2 to 17 with multiple sclerosis. The sample comprised blood. V and J are TRBV9 and TRBJ1-1, with TRBD1 identical over 8 bases. The CDR3 nucleotides read TGTGCCAGCAGCGTCCGGACAGGGAGTACGAACACTGAAGCTTTCTTT. It is translated as CASSVRTGSTNTEAFF.